This T cell receptor beta chain was recovered during a study of early T cells in non-severe SARS-CoV-2 infection. TCRdb ran MiXCR on the 5' RACE reads and lists one entry per CDR3 protein. The sample has about 60,000 distinct CDR3 sequences; more than 8.5% are singletons. From germline, CDR1 is PRHDT and CDR2 FYEKMQ (reference sequence). Losses at the gene ends were 5 bases for V and 0 bases for J; bases not matched to a gene: 6. The CDR3 contains 17 residues. This clonotype has ten or more counts. The sequence came from an adult who was a healthcare worker with PCR-confirmed SARS-CoV-2 infection or an uninfected control (not recorded which). The sample comprised whole blood. The chain combines TRBV13 with TRBJ2-1, with TRBD2 matching 11 bases. The CDR3 region has the DNA TGTGCCAGCAGCCCGCTAGGACTAGCGGGCTCCTACAATGAGCAGTTCTTC. Translated: CASSPLGLAGSYNEQFF.